A single sample gave rise to the 25 T cell receptor beta chains below, sequenced in a study of blood T cells in healthy people across ages. The authors ran a second PCR of 7 to 11 cycles using a sample-barcoded 5' primer and a J-beta primer mix. TCRdb passed the 5' RACE reads through MiXCR, listing each CDR3 protein once. This sample has 1.5 million to 2 million distinct CDR3 sequences, with approximately 32% found just once. The sample taken for sequencing was blood. These receptors were taken from a woman younger than 45 in good health.

The table lists this clonotype with many counts. This chain connects TRBV6-6 to TRBJ2-5, with D maybe TRBD1 (5 bases). Germline loops: CDR1 MNHNY, CDR2 SVGAGI (reference sequence). The length of the CDR3 is 13 residues. The ends were cut back, 6 bases at V and 5 bases at J, with 13 bases in the middle. The CDR3 loop reads CASSWGSVETQYF. For the CDR3, the DNA is TGTGCCAGCAGCTGGGGCTCCGTCGAGACCCAGTACTTC.

This clonotype was picked up a small number of times. The rearrangement links TRBV6-6 to TRBJ1-5; a possible D gene is TRBD1 (6 bases). With 0 bases removed from V and 0 bases from J, the gap between germline ends came to 12 bases. The CDR3 is 17 residues long. Germline CDR1 reads MNHNY; CDR2 reads SVGAGI (reference sequence). The CDR3 spells CASSYSYAGDSNQPQHF. The CDR3 DNA is TGTGCCAGCAGTTACTCGTACGCAGGGGATAGCAATCAGCCCCAGCATTTT.

This clonotype was recorded a few times. The J gene is TRBJ2-6, the V gene TRBV5-1, with D unresolved. The V gene lost 6 bases and the J gene lost 0 bases, with 10 bases spanning the gap. This CDR3 has 15 amino acids. The germline gives CDR1 SGHRS, CDR2 YFSETQ. The CDR3 loop reads CASKRGSSGANVLTF. CDR3 nucleotides: TGCGCCAGCAAACGCGGAAGCTCTGGGGCCAACGTCCTGACTTTC.

The V call is TRBV29-1, the J call TRBJ1-1; D might be TRBD1 (6 bases). The germline V gene encodes CDR1 SQVTM and CDR2 ANQGSEA. CDR3 length: 14 amino acids. Trimming removed 4 bases from V and 8 bases from J, with 20 bases in between. The CDR3 DNA is TGCAGCGTTGTGGACAGAAGTACGAGTAAAGAAGCTTTCTTT. This encodes CSVVDRSTSKEAFF.

About this clonotype itself: This clone may be a read error of a much larger clone one base away. The chain joins TRBV4-1 to TRBJ2-3; unclear D gene. Trimming removed 3 bases from V and 4 bases from J, with 8 bases in between. The germline gives CDR1 MGHRA, CDR2 YSYEKL. The CDR3 consists of 13 residues. The CDR3: CASSHPSSDTQYF. For the CDR3, the DNA is TGCGCCAGCAGCCACCCCAGTTCAGATACGCAGTATTTT.

The J gene is TRBJ1-1, the V gene TRBV4-2, with 7 nucleotides matching TRBD1. There are 16 residues in the CDR3. Germline CDR1 LGHNA, CDR2 YNFKEQ. The ends lost 5 bases at V and 1 base at J; junction bases unmatched: 10. In nucleotides, the CDR3 is TGTGCCAGCAGCAAGGGGGCAGACCAAAAGAACACTGAAGCTTTCTTT. This codes for CASSKGADQKNTEAFF.

The chain joins TRBV20-1 to TRBJ2-4; D is perhaps TRBD2 (7 bases). The germline gives CDR1 DFQATT, CDR2 SNEGSKA (reference sequence). The ends were cut back, 1 base at V and 2 bases at J, with 12 bases in the middle. The CDR3 consists of 15 residues. Written as DNA, the CDR3 is TGCAGTGCTAGAGTTAGGGGGGGGACCAAAAACATTCAGTACTTC. Translating it yields CSARVRGGTKNIQYF.

The chain carries TRBV7-3 and TRBJ2-6, with TRBD2 matching 11 bases. Germline trimming cut 5 bases from V and 3 bases from J; bases unmatched to any gene: 6. This CDR3 has 17 amino acids. The germline gives CDR1 SGHTA, CDR2 FQGTGA. The DNA of the CDR3 is TGTGCCAGCAGCACAACTAGCGGGAGCTATGGGGCCAACGTCCTGACTTTC. Translation gives CASSTTSGSYGANVLTF.

In this sample, this clonotype turned up a few times. The chain joins TRBV20-1 to TRBJ2-3; TRBD2 matches 10 bases. The V gene's germline CDR1 is DFQATT and CDR2 SNEGSKA (reference sequence). Trimming removed 0 bases from V and 6 bases from J; junction bases left unmatched: 9. There are 16 residues in the CDR3. The CDR3: CSARDQRLAGADTQYF. The CDR3 coding sequence is TGCAGTGCTAGAGATCAAAGGCTAGCGGGGGCTGATACGCAGTATTTT.

This clonotype showed up just a few times. V gene TRBV4-1 combines with J gene TRBJ2-7; D unresolved. Trimming pared 2 bases from V and 1 base from J, leaving 12 bases between. From germline, CDR1 is MGHRA and CDR2 YSYEKL. The CDR3 sequence is 15 residues long. In DNA, the CDR3 is TGCGCCAGCAGCCAAAGGCCAACCGGGTCCTACGAGCAGTACTTC. Amino acids: CASSQRPTGSYEQYF.

With respect to this clonotype: A read error is possible here, since a much larger clone lies one base away. The V call is TRBV5-1, the J call TRBJ2-1, with 8 bases aligning to TRBD1. This CDR3 is 16 amino acids long. After removal of 0 bases from V and 7 bases from J, the junction contained 9 bases not matched to a gene. CDR1 SGHRS and CDR2 YFSETQ come from the germline V gene. The CDR3: CASSLGAGGSLNEQFF. The CDR3 nucleotides read TGCGCCAGCAGCTTGGGAGCAGGGGGCTCCCTTAATGAGCAGTTCTTC.

This clonotype came up a few times. The genes are TRBV4-1 and TRBJ2-7; 10 bases fit TRBD1. After removal of 1 base from V and 3 bases from J, the junction contained 3 bases not matched to a gene. CDR1 is MGHRA and CDR2 is YSYEKL in the germline V gene. The CDR3 extends over 15 amino acids. The CDR3 bases are TGCGCCAGCAGCCAAGGACAGGGGGCCTACTACGAGCAGTACTTC. The encoded protein is CASSQGQGAYYEQYF.

This clonotype has only a few counts. This chain connects TRBV2 to TRBJ2-5; TRBD2 matches 9 bases. J gave up 4 bases and V 2 bases, and 5 bases lay outside the gene matches. From germline, CDR1 is SNHLY and CDR2 FYNNEI. This CDR3 spans 15 amino acids. DNA of the CDR3: TGTGCCAGCAGTGAAACGAGCGGGAGGTTAGAGACCCAGTACTTC. The encoded protein is CASSETSGRLETQYF.

The V and J genes are TRBV12-3 or TRBV12-4 and TRBJ1-6; D unclear. V dropped 8 bases and J dropped 1 base, with 6 bases sitting between them. The CDR3 runs to 13 residues. CDR3 bases: TGTGCCAGCGGTCCTTCCTATAATTCACCCCTCCACTTT. Residues: CASGPSYNSPLHF.

The chain has TRBV5-1 and TRBJ2-1; D is unclear. Germline assignment: CDR1 SGHRS and CDR2 YFSETQ. The V and J ends lost 0 bases and 4 bases respectively, with 17 bases between them. The CDR3 contains 17 residues. The CDR3: CASSLGASSLSYNEQFF. CDR3 DNA: TGCGCCAGCAGCTTGGGGGCTAGTAGTCTGTCTTACAATGAGCAGTTCTTC.

Comments on this clonotype: Because the CDR3 is missing its conserved closing phenylalanine or tryptophan, this is likely a read error. This chain joins TRBV29-1 and TRBJ2-5; D is undetermined. Germline V gene data show CDR1 as SQVTM and CDR2 as ANQGSEA. The germline V and J ends were trimmed by 7 bases and 5 bases, with 14 bases remaining between them. This CDR3 spans 12 amino acids. The CDR3 sequence: CSGEEGQETQYS. In DNA form, the CDR3 reads TGCAGCGGCGAGGAAGGTCAGGAGACCCAGTACTCC.

As regards this clonotype: At one end the junction does not follow the germline gene, possibly because of a read error. The gene calls are TRBV6-6 and TRBJ2-3; no clear D. CDR1 is MNHNY and CDR2 is SVGAGI in the germline V gene (reference sequence). CDR3 length: 11 residues. The CDR3 DNA is TGTGCCGGCAGTTACCGGGATACGCAGTATTTT. Translated, it gives CAGSYRDTQYF.

This clonotype was seen a few times. This chain joins TRBV6-1 and TRBJ1-1; D is uncertain. Trimming took off 3 bases at V and 8 bases at J, with 10 bases between the two ends. Germline CDR1 MNHNS, CDR2 SASEGT. This CDR3 region has 12 residues. For the CDR3, the DNA is TGTGCCAGCAGTGACCCATTCGAAGAAGCTTTCTTT. Amino acid sequence: CASSDPFEEAFF.

The J gene is TRBJ1-1, the V gene TRBV9, with D maybe TRBD1 (6 bases). This CDR3 contains 15 residues. In germline, CDR1 is SGDLS, CDR2 YYNGEE. Trimming removed 3 bases at V and 5 bases at J, with 17 bases between. CDR3 residues: CASSATGTLSTEAFF. The CDR3 coding sequence is TGTGCCAGCAGCGCAACAGGGACCCTTAGTACTGAAGCTTTCTTT.

The chain joins TRBV28 to TRBJ1-4; 10 nucleotides agree with TRBD1. With 3 bases clipped from V and 1 base from J, the junction kept 5 bases outside the gene matches. This CDR3 is built from 17 residues. Germline V CDR1 and CDR2: MDHEN, SYDVKM. The CDR3 bases are TGTGCCAGCAGTTTGACAGGGGGCCTGGAAACTAATGAAAAACTGTTTTTT. Its protein is CASSLTGGLETNEKLFF.

This clonotype appeared many times. The chain carries TRBV7-3 and TRBJ2-1; D is undetermined. Trimming shortened V by 3 bases and J by 8 bases, and 17 bases separated the two germline ends. Germline V gene sequence: CDR1 SGHTA, CDR2 FQGTGA. This CDR3 region has 15 residues. The CDR3 loop reads CASSFDPSYRDEQFF. Here the CDR3 DNA reads TGTGCCAGCAGCTTCGACCCCTCTTATCGAGATGAGCAGTTCTTC.

The rearrangement links TRBV6-4 to TRBJ2-5; 10 bases line up with TRBD2. Unmatched junction bases numbered 7, after V lost 4 bases and J lost 5 bases. The CDR3 covers 15 residues. Germline loops: CDR1 MRHNA, CDR2 SNTAGT. This chain's CDR3 is CASSVTSGKMETQYF. In DNA form, the CDR3 reads TGTGCCAGCAGTGTTACTAGCGGGAAAATGGAGACCCAGTACTTC.

The gene calls are TRBV9 and TRBJ1-1; D gene uncertain. This CDR3 contains 14 residues. V gave up 3 bases and J gave up 1 base, with 10 bases separating them. The germline V gene has CDR1 SGDLS and CDR2 YYNGEE. The CDR3 nucleotides read TGTGCCAGCAGCGCAGAAGAGGCGAACACTGAAGCTTTCTTT. It encodes CASSAEEANTEAFF.

The chain carries TRBV7-2 and TRBJ2-5, with D perhaps matching TRBD2 (6 bases). Per germline, CDR1 SGHTA and CDR2 FQGNSA. The CDR3 is made up of 15 amino acids. Deletions cut 6 bases from V and 1 base from J, with 15 bases between. In DNA form, the CDR3 reads TGTGCCAGCAGTCCTCGCGGGACCTTCCAAGAGACCCAGTACTTC. This encodes CASSPRGTFQETQYF. The variable domain in full, with the rest retrieved from reference TRBV7-2 and TRBJ2-5, is GAGVSQSPSNKVTEKGKDVELRCDPISGHTALYWYRQSLGQGLEFLIYFQGNSAPDKSGLPSDRFSAERTGGSVSTLTIQRTQQEDSAVYLCASSPRGTFQETQYFGPGTRLLVL.

There are a few counts of this clonotype. V and J are TRBV7-9 and TRBJ2-2; the match to TRBD1 covers 7 bases. Looked up from germline, CDR1 is SEHNR and CDR2 is FQNEAQ (reference sequence). Trimming cost V 5 bases and J 1 base; bases outside gene matches: 4. CDR3 length: 15 residues. As DNA, the CDR3 is TGTGCCAGCAGCCCCGGACAGGAGAACACCGGGGAGCTGTTTTTT. Translated: CASSPGQENTGELFF.